Sequencing of this TCR beta chain was carried out in a study of identical twins. Whole-study results and caveats: Excess twin sharing in beta out-of-frame sequences was weaker.

Worth noting for this clonotype: Its antigen is undetermined.

Germline CDR1 is MDHEN and CDR2 is SYDVKM. The CDR3 has 14 amino acids. The trim removed 5 bases at V and 2 bases at J, leaving 6 bases unmatched. A single record per CDR3 protein comes from TCRdb applying MiXCR to the 5' RACE reads. In the table there are 420,000 or so distinct CDR3 sequences, roughly 18% of which are singletons. The sequence came from a man between 45 and 60 years old in good health. J is TRBJ2-7 and V is TRBV28; 7 bases fit TRBD2. Sequenced sample: naive T cells sorted from blood. CDR3 in amino acids: CASSGGGLPYEQYF. The CDR3 nucleotides read TGTGCCAGCAGTGGCGGGGGACTCCCCTACGAGCAGTACTTC.